Listed here are 17 T cell receptor beta chains from one sample, sequenced in a study of T-cell memory formation after mild COVID-19. From the 5' RACE reads, TCRdb called clonotypes with MiXCR, one entry per CDR3 protein. The sample carries a few hundred thousand distinct CDR3 sequences, more than 20% recorded once. Sequences were obtained from PBMCs or a T cell subset sorted from them (not recorded which). The receptors come from a man aged 18 to 35 who had mild COVID-19 (a few samples of this study predate the infection). Cell type and time point are not known.

This clonotype is a singleton in its sample. V and J are TRBV12-3 or TRBV12-4 and TRBJ1-4; the D is unclear. CDR3 size: 15 residues. The V end lost 6 bases, the J end lost 0 bases, and 11 bases lay between the germline ends. CDR3 nucleotide sequence: TGTGCCAGCAGCGAAGGGATGACAACTAATGAAAAACTGTTTTTT. Residues: CASSEGMTTNEKLFF.

The V call is TRBV29-1, the J call TRBJ2-7; either TRBD1 or TRBD2 may supply D (5 bases each). V lost 5 bases and J lost 4, with 9 bases in between. Germline-derived CDR1 and CDR2 are SQVTM and ANQGSEA. The CDR3 loop spans 11 amino acids. CDR3 in DNA: TGCAGCGTTCGGGACGGTTACGAGCAGTACGTC. As protein: CSVRDGYEQYV.

The chain is built from TRBV18 and TRBJ1-1; TRBD1 matches at 12 bases. Germline V lookup: CDR1 KGHSH, CDR2 LQKENI. The junction had 6 bases not matched to a gene; V was cut back by 3 bases and J by 4 bases. The CDR3 has 16 residues. In DNA, the CDR3 is TGTGCCAGCTCACCGAGGGACAGGGGGCTAGGCACTGAAGCTTTCTTT. As protein: CASSPRDRGLGTEAFF.

V usage is TRBV7-8 and J usage is TRBJ1-6, with TRBD1 matching over 7 bases. Germline V gene lookup returns CDR1 SGHVS and CDR2 FQNEAQ. After removal of 6 bases from V and 7 bases from J, the junction contained 9 bases not matched to a gene. The length of the CDR3 is 15 residues. CDR3 coding DNA: TGTGCCAGCAGGATCACCGGGACAGCAAATTCACCCCTCCACTTT. Its protein product is CASRITGTANSPLHF.

V gene TRBV18 combines with J gene TRBJ1-3, with no clear D. The germline V gene encodes CDR1 KGHSH and CDR2 LQKENI. Trimming removed 2 bases at V and 9 bases at J, with 14 bases between. This CDR3 spans 14 amino acids. In DNA, the CDR3 is TGTGCCAGCTCACCAGAATCAAAAAGGAGCACCATATATTTT. Protein: CASSPESKRSTIYF.

The chain links TRBV5-1 to TRBJ2-7; the D gene is possibly TRBD2 (6 bases). V dropped 1 base and J dropped 7 bases, with 12 bases sitting between them. CDR1 and CDR2 (germline): SGHRS, YFSETQ. This CDR3 region has 13 residues. CDR3 nucleotide sequence: TGCGCCAGCAGCTTGTCCCCCCGGGAGGAGCAGTACTTC. It is translated as CASSLSPREEQYF.

This clonotype turned up a few times. V is TRBV6-5 and J is TRBJ2-3; 7 positions agree with TRBD2. Per germline, CDR1 MNHEY and CDR2 SVGAGI. The V gene end was trimmed by 2 bases and the J gene end by 1 base; junction bases not matched to a gene: 3. This CDR3 has 15 amino acids. CDR3 DNA: TGTGCCAGCAGTTACCCCGCGGGGGGCACAGATACGCAGTATTTT. Its protein product is CASSYPAGGTDTQYF.

V gene TRBV4-2 combines with J gene TRBJ1-1, with TRBD1 as a possible D gene (6 bases). The CDR3 spans 15 residues. Germline V gene sequence: CDR1 LGHNA, CDR2 YNFKEQ. V was trimmed by 7 bases and J by 4 bases, leaving 19 bases between them. Written as DNA, the CDR3 is TGTGCCAGCAAGTTCGAGGGGGTGGTTGGCACTGAAGCTTTCTTT. It translates to CASKFEGVVGTEAFF.

This clonotype appeared a few times. This rearrangement joins TRBV20-1 to TRBJ2-1, with 7 nucleotides matching TRBD2. The V gene's germline CDR1 is DFQATT and CDR2 SNEGSKA (reference sequence). The CDR3 is 13 residues long. J lost 6 bases, V lost 3 bases, and 5 bases had no gene match. CDR3 nucleotide sequence: TGCAGTGCTAGGGGACCTAGCGGCAATGAGCAGTTCTTC. Its translation: CSARGPSGNEQFF.

V usage is TRBV7-3 and J usage is TRBJ1-1, with D possibly TRBD1 on 6 matching bases. Trimming took off 5 bases at V and 1 base at J, with 11 bases between the two ends. CDR1 and CDR2 from the germline V gene are SGHTA and FQGTGA. The CDR3 sequence is 14 residues long. The CDR3 coding sequence is TGTGCCAGCAGCGGAGGGGGGTGGAACACTGAAGCTTTCTTT. It specifies CASSGGGWNTEAFF. The variable domain in full, with the rest retrieved from reference TRBV7-3 and TRBJ1-1, is GAGVSQTPSNKVTEKGKYVELRCDPISGHTALYWYRQSLGQGPEFLIYFQGTGAADDSGLPNDRFFAVRPEGSVSTLKIQRTERGDSAVYLCASSGGGWNTEAFFGQGTRLTVV.

A few counts support this clonotype. The chain combines TRBV12-3 or TRBV12-4 with TRBJ1-5, with D perhaps matching TRBD1 (5 bases). The CDR3 has 15 amino acids. V gave up 6 bases and J gave up 3 bases, with 15 bases separating them. This CDR3 reads CASSLSGRDNQPQHF. The CDR3 bases are TGTGCCAGCAGCCTATCGGGCAGGGACAATCAGCCCCAGCATTTT.

The sample holds a few counts of this clonotype. This chain links TRBV20-1 with TRBJ1-1; D not resolved. The germline gives CDR1 DFQATT, CDR2 SNEGSKA (reference sequence). This CDR3 has 12 residues. Trimming took 5 bases from V and 8 from J, leaving 15 bases between them. This chain's CDR3 is CSAGRAETEAFF. The CDR3 DNA reads TGCAGTGCTGGGCGGGCGGAAACCGAAGCTTTCTTT.

The chain employs TRBV6-6 and TRBJ1-1; D uncertain. This CDR3 has 15 amino acids. Germline V gives CDR1 MNHNY, CDR2 SVGAGI (reference sequence). Trimming left V 8 bases short and J 0 bases short, with 16 bases between. In nucleotides, the CDR3 is TGTGCCAGCTTAGAGGCAGGAGCTATGAACACTGAAGCTTTCTTT. This codes for CASLEAGAMNTEAFF.

The V call is TRBV29-1, the J call TRBJ2-5, with D perhaps matching TRBD1 (5 bases). The CDR3 consists of 12 residues. The germline V gene encodes CDR1 SQVTM and CDR2 ANQGSEA. V was clipped by 4 bases and J by 1 base, with 7 bases between them. CDR3 sequence reads: CSVVTAQETQYF. Written as DNA, the CDR3 is TGCAGCGTTGTGACAGCCCAAGAGACCCAGTACTTC.

This clonotype was observed at least ten times. V and J are TRBV20-1 and TRBJ2-7, with 9 bases identical to TRBD2. Germline CDR1 and CDR2: DFQATT and SNEGSKA (reference sequence). V shed 3 bases and J 0 bases; nucleotides not matched to a gene: 6. The CDR3 extends over 15 amino acids. CDR3 nucleotides: TGCAGTGCTAGCAGACTAGCGGTGATCTCCTACGAGCAGTACGTC. This translates into CSASRLAVISYEQYV.

This clonotype has a handful of counts. This chain joins TRBV7-2 and TRBJ2-5, with 9 bases fitting TRBD2. V shed 1 base and J 2 bases; nucleotides not matched to a gene: 8. Germline V gene sequence: CDR1 SGHTA, CDR2 FQGNSA. The CDR3 runs 17 residues. The chain's CDR3 is CASSLVPAGGLQETQYF. The CDR3 nucleotides are TGTGCCAGCAGCTTAGTTCCAGCGGGGGGCTTACAAGAGACCCAGTACTTC.

The gene calls are TRBV5-4 and TRBJ2-1; a possible D gene is TRBD2 (7 bases). CDR1 is SGHNT, CDR2 YYREEE, per germline (reference sequence). Trimming left V 2 bases short and J 8 bases short, with 11 bases between. This CDR3 is built from 13 residues. The CDR3 sequence: CASSFRGGDEQFF. In nucleotides, the CDR3 is TGTGCCAGCAGCTTCAGGGGAGGGGATGAGCAGTTCTTC.